Listed below are T cell receptor beta chains from one sample, sequenced in a study of OX40 agonist ivuxolimab in advanced cancers. Data came from immunoSEQ multiplex PCR; TCRdb stores just in-frame clones and leaves some out. This table holds more than 45,000 clones, around 78% found once. The sequencing here drew on CD4+ or CD8+ T cells sorted from blood, taken in a trial of the OX40 agonist ivuxolimab. The receptors were sampled from an adult with an advanced solid tumor such as melanoma, head and neck, liver or kidney cancer. Both conserved end residues are part of each CDR3. D genes are given only for firm matches. The size field is filled for only some rows; it gives once, few, many or a size class.

TRBV11-1	TRBJ1-6	few	TRBD1	15	CASSFRGQYNSPLHF	TGTGCCAGCAGCTTCAGGGGGCAATATAATTCACCCCTCCACTTT
TRBV19	TRBJ1-2	once	TRBD1	16	CASSMGHRGEFPGYTF	TGTGCCAGTAGTATGGGACACAGGGGCGAATTTCCCGGCTACACCTTC
TRBV9	TRBJ1-6	-	-	14	CASSPPRDGSPLHF	TGTGCCAGCAGCCCCCCGCGGGATGGTTCACCCCTCCACTTT
TRBV18	TRBJ1-5	-	-	13	CASSSEVYQPQHF	TGTGCCAGCTCATCAGAGGTCTATCAGCCCCAGCATTTT
TRBV7-8	TRBJ2-5	-	-	17	CASSLDPPGPTGETQYF	TGTGCCAGCAGCTTAGACCCCCCAGGCCCGACGGGAGAGACCCAGTACTTC
TRBV2	TRBJ1-1	-	-	11	CASMGNRVAFF	TGTGCCAGCATGGGGAACAGGGTAGCTTTCTTT
TRBV2	TRBJ2-1	-	-	11	CASSFGEGQFF	TGTGCCAGCAGTTTCGGAGAGGGGCAGTTCTTC
TRBV19	TRBJ1-5	few	TRBD1	15	CASNPGQGVGQPQHF	TGTGCCAGTAATCCGGGACAGGGAGTCGGTCAGCCCCAGCATTTT
TRBV7-9	TRBJ2-1	few	-	12	CASSLHLDEQFF	TGTGCCAGCAGCCTTCACTTGGATGAGCAGTTCTTC
TRBV6-5	TRBJ1-2	few	-	14	CASRAGGSSRGYTF	TGTGCCAGCAGGGCTGGGGGATCTAGTCGTGGCTACACCTTC
TRBV6-5	TRBJ2-7	-	-	13	CASSLTGPYEQYF	TGTGCCAGCAGCCTGACAGGACCCTACGAGCAGTACTTC
TRBV4-1	TRBJ2-7	-	-	15	CASSQDLPSYYEQYF	TGCGCCAGCAGCCAAGATCTACCCAGTTACTACGAGCAGTACTTC
TRBV9	TRBJ1-6	-	TRBD1	15	CASSTTYRGLSPLHF	TGTGCCAGCAGTACTACCTACAGGGGTCTTTCACCCCTCCACTTT
TRBV7-9	TRBJ2-5	-	TRBD2	18	CASSPIPTSGGPGKTQYF	TGTGCCAGCAGCCCCATCCCGACTAGCGGGGGACCGGGAAAGACCCAGTACTTC
TRBV7-9	TRBJ1-4	few	-	13	CASSLVREGPLFF	TGTGCCAGCAGCTTAGTCCGGGAGGGGCCTCTGTTTTTT
TRBV5-1	TRBJ2-1	-	-	13	CASSWTTTNEQFF	TGCGCCAGCAGCTGGACAACGACCAATGAGCAGTTCTTC
TRBV18	TRBJ1-5	-	TRBD1	17	CASSTATGTGGREPQHF	TGTGCCAGCTCAACAGCAACCGGGACAGGGGGGAGAGAGCCCCAGCATTTT
TRBV11-1	TRBJ2-6	-	-	15	CASSQKAPGANVLTF	TGTGCCAGCAGCCAGAAAGCCCCTGGGGCCAACGTCCTGACTTTC
TRBV11-3	TRBJ1-2	-	-	14	CASSWGEGAGGYTF	TGTGCCAGCAGCTGGGGTGAGGGCGCGGGGGGCTACACCTTC
TRBV7-9	TRBJ1-1	-	-	12	CASSFQDLGAFF	TGTGCCAGCAGCTTTCAGGACCTAGGAGCTTTCTTT
TRBV5-1	TRBJ2-7	-	-	12	CASSQTGNEQYF	TGCGCCAGCAGCCAAACGGGGAACGAGCAGTACTTC
TRBV7-3	TRBJ2-7	once	-	14	CASSVGGRNYEQYF	TGTGCCAGCTCCGTTGGTGGGCGGAACTACGAGCAGTACTTC
TRBV15	TRBJ1-2	-	-	16	CATSRDVQAGGYGYTF	TGTGCCACCAGCAGAGATGTCCAGGCCGGTGGCTATGGCTACACCTTC
TRBV5-1	TRBJ2-3	-	-	14	CASGGLATTDTQYF	TGCGCCAGCGGGGGACTGGCCACCACAGATACGCAGTATTTT
TRBV30	TRBJ2-2	-	TRBD1	14	CACKGAGSAGELFF	TGTGCCTGTAAGGGGGCAGGGTCGGCCGGGGAGCTGTTTTTT
TRBV11-2	TRBJ1-2	-	TRBD1	16	CASSLAGGFRGYGYTF	TGTGCCAGCAGCTTAGCAGGGGGCTTTCGGGGGTATGGCTACACCTTC
TRBV30	TRBJ2-5	-	TRBD2	17	CAWSGGTSGALQETQYF	TGTGCCTGGAGTGGGGGGACTAGCGGGGCTCTCCAAGAGACCCAGTACTTC
TRBV28	TRBJ2-7	once	-	15	CASSSGDFSSYEQYF	TGTGCCAGCAGTTCCGGGGACTTCAGCTCCTACGAGCAGTACTTC
TRBV28	TRBJ1-1	-	TRBD1	11	CASRTRGHAFF	TGTGCCAGCAGAACCAGGGGGCATGCTTTCTTT
TRBV15	TRBJ2-3	-	-	16	CATSRLDISSTDTQYF	TGTGCCACCAGCAGATTGGACATTTCTAGCACAGATACGCAGTATTTT
TRBV19	TRBJ2-3	-	-	14	CASSEREVRDTQYF	TGTGCCAGTAGTGAGAGGGAGGTTAGAGATACGCAGTATTTT